The 9 T cell receptor beta chains below come from one sample, sequenced in a study of metastatic and nonmetastatic thyroid tumors. TCRdb used MiXCR to call clones anew from the PCR reads. The sample holds 17,000 or so clones; around 23% are singletons and the top ten take approximately 15%. Prior to thyroid surgery, none of the patients had received any treatment. Source material: adjacent normal tissue. The receptor source for this set is a female donor with papillary thyroid cancer or a benign thyroid nodule (not recorded which). Some clones in this sample may be carry-over from other donors' samples.

V usage is TRBV6-2 or TRBV6-3 and J usage is TRBJ2-7; TRBD2 aligns across 14 bases. After removal of 6 bases from V and 11 bases from J, the junction contained 9 bases not matched to a gene. The CDR3 is made up of 14 amino acids. Germline V gene data show CDR1 as MNHEY and CDR2 as SVGEGT. The CDR3 DNA sequence: TGTGCCAGCAGCCCCTCAGTGGGACTAGCGGGAGAGTACTTC. Translated, it gives CASSPSVGLAGEYF.

The chain couples TRBV9 to TRBJ1-2; D remains unclear. The CDR3 is 13 residues long. Trimming shortened V by 4 bases and J by 1 base, and 8 bases separated the two germline ends. The germline gives CDR1 SGDLS, CDR2 YYNGEE. DNA of the CDR3: TGTGCCAGCAGCAAGGACGGTAACTATGGCTACACCTTC. The encoded protein is CASSKDGNYGYTF.

This clone was seen only a few times. V is TRBV15 and J is TRBJ1-3, with D hard to call. CDR1 and CDR2 (germline): LNHNV, YYDKDF (reference sequence). V dropped 0 bases and J dropped 4 bases, with 4 bases sitting between them. CDR3 size: 13 residues. CDR3 nucleotides: TGTGCCACCAGCAGAGATCGAGGAAACACCATATATTTT. This gives the protein CATSRDRGNTIYF.

J is TRBJ1-4 and V is TRBV11-2, with D uncertain. The V gene's germline CDR1 is SGHAT and CDR2 FQNNGV. V lost 5 bases and J lost 3, with 13 bases in between. This CDR3 has 15 amino acids. The CDR3 here is CASSLNGVPNEKLFF. In nucleotides, the CDR3 is TGTGCCAGCAGCCTAAACGGGGTTCCTAATGAAAAACTGTTTTTT.

As to this clone: At one end, the junction sequence differs from germline, possibly due to a read error. The chain employs TRBV5-1 and TRBJ2-2, with TRBD2 matching 7 bases. The CDR3 contains 17 residues. Germline V CDR1 and CDR2: SGHRS, YFSETQ. The CDR3 sequence: CASSYGGTLADTGELFF. CDR3 coding DNA: TGCGCCAGCAGCTATGGCGGGACGCTAGCGGACACCGGTGAGCTGTTTTTT.

This clone was observed at least ten times. The chain employs TRBV5-7 and TRBJ1-5; TRBD1 is a possible D gene (6 bases). TRBV5-7 is recorded as an ORF, its role being uncertain. The CDR3 sequence is 15 residues long. Trimming stripped 0 bases from V and 1 base from J, with 8 bases between. CDR3 protein: CASSLGGQSNQPQHF. CDR3 DNA sequence: TGTGCCAGCAGCTTGGGGGGGCAGAGCAATCAGCCCCAGCATTTT.

This chain uses TRBV29-1 with TRBJ1-2; D might be TRBD1 (6 bases). Per the germline V gene, CDR1 is SQVTM and CDR2 is ANQGSEA. CDR3 length: 14 residues. With 3 bases removed from V and 4 bases from J, the gap between germline ends came to 15 bases. The CDR3 here is CSVDKDRAGYGYTF. The DNA for the CDR3 is TGCAGCGTTGATAAGGACAGAGCTGGCTATGGCTACACCTTC.

The sample holds a few counts of this clone. The chain recombines TRBV12-3 or TRBV12-4 with TRBJ2-2; TRBD1 agrees at 7 bases. The CDR3 totals 16 residues. Trimming at V came to 3 bases and at J to 4 bases, leaving 8 bases not matched to a gene. The chain's CDR3 is CASSLVLPGGTGELFF. The CDR3 DNA reads TGTGCCAGCAGTTTGGTACTGCCAGGGGGCACCGGGGAGCTGTTTTTT.

By frequency in the sample, this clone is medium-sized. CDR3 in DNA: TGTGCCAGCATGATCGACAGCTATAATTCACCCCTCCACTTT. This translates into CASMIDSYNSPLHF. The chain couples TRBV6-1 to TRBJ1-6; a possible D gene is TRBD1 (5 bases). Deletions cut 7 bases from V and 3 bases from J, with 10 bases between. Germline CDR1 reads MNHNS; CDR2 reads SASEGT. The CDR3 has 14 amino acids.